A single T cell receptor (beta chain) is shown here with its context. This sample stems from a study of human T cells and chemical hapten exposure. Study-level background: The study sensitized with 2% DPC on a 2 cm by 2 cm patch of upper inner arm skin. Diagnoses of alopecia areata, totalis or universalis occurred in mostly female patients.

Time point meaning: patch test 3, about 24 weeks after DPC sensitization. The treatment denotes: therapeutic diphenylcyclopropenone sensitization with weekly scalp DPC. The study extracted total RNA from unfractionated whole blood. Germline CDR1 reads SGHRS; CDR2 reads YFSETQ. With 0 bases clipped from V and 3 bases from J, the junction kept 7 bases outside the gene matches. The CDR3 consists of 16 residues. What the library attached to individual cDNA molecules were unique molecular identifiers. TCRdb re-called the RACE reads with MiXCR, one entry per CDR3 protein. The sample includes tens of thousands of distinct CDR3 sequences, 9.5% to 15% of them seen just once.

J is TRBJ1-2 and V is TRBV5-1; TRBD1 matches 8 bases. Sequences were derived from whole blood, sampled in connection with sensitization to the hapten diphenylcyclopropenone (DPC). This TCR came from a man younger than 40 with alopecia areata. Some clones in this sample may be carry-over from other donors' samples. The CDR3 DNA follows: TGCGCCAGCAGCTTGGCAGGGGGCGTGGGCGACTATGGCTACACCTTC. Residues: CASSLAGGVGDYGYTF. Combining the CDR3 with reference TRBV5-1 and TRBJ1-2 gives the whole variable domain KAGVTQTPRYLIKTRGQQVTLSCSPISGHRSVSWYQQTPGQGLQFLFEYFSETQRNKGNFPGRFSGRQFSNSRSEMNVSTLELGDSALYLCASSLAGGVGDYGYTFGSGTRLTVV.